This T cell receptor (beta chain) was documented in a study of T-cell reconstitution after alpha-beta-depleted transplantation in children. The ends were cut back, 5 bases at V and 1 base at J, with 12 bases in the middle. Germline V gene sequence: CDR1 SGHRS, CDR2 YFSETQ. This CDR3 contains 14 residues. A TCRbeta library incorporating unique molecular identifiers was prepared. TCRdb reprocessed the PCR reads via MiXCR and lists one record per CDR3 protein. The sample records roughly 400,000 distinct CDR3 sequences, around 20% being singletons. The origin of this receptor is a human donor who donated a stem cell graft to a child with acute myeloid leukemia. The sample consisted of PBMCs from the stem cell graft donor, taken from the stem cell graft. V gene TRBV5-1 combines with J gene TRBJ1-1, with D tentatively TRBD1 (5 bases). The CDR3 coding sequence is TGCGCCAGCAGTTTCCTGGACAAGAACACTGAAGCTTTCTTT. Residues: CASSFLDKNTEAFF.